This T cell receptor beta chain is from a study of cytomegalovirus exposure and HLA in healthy donors. The study's findings and limits: When analyzed later, a missense DCLRE1C variant was found to be linked to TCR beta V- and J-gene trimming. Cytomegalovirus-associated TCR beta chains were listed, numbering 164.

It was with 60 Vbeta and 13 Jbeta primers that the PCR ran. The assay was immunoSEQ multiplex PCR, and TCRdb's table has in-frame clones only and misses some. The data hold under 170,000 clones, with roughly 63% observed a single time. In the case of this clone: The target antigen is unknown.

Specimen: PBMCs. This receptor was obtained from a woman in her sixties or seventies in good health and CMV-seropositive.

Here the CDR3 DNA reads TGTGCCAGCAGTGAAGGGGGACAAGACTACGAGCAGTACTTC. This translates into CASSEGGQDYEQYF. This chain links TRBV6-1 with TRBJ2-7; D is possibly TRBD1 (6 bases). From germline, CDR1 is MNHNS and CDR2 SASEGT. V was clipped by 1 base and J by 3 bases, with 10 bases between them. This CDR3 comprises 14 residues.